The 29 T cell receptor beta chains listed next were all sequenced from one sample in a study of cytomegalovirus exposure and HLA in healthy donors (dated by TCRdb to 2016 to 2017). The library relied on the immunoSEQ multiplex PCR assay. For the multiplex PCR, a mixture combining 60 forward primers for TCR Vbeta segments and 13 reverse primers for TCR Jbeta segments was used. In TCRdb, the immuneACCESS table is reduced to in-frame sequences with V and J assigned. These tables do not hold every clone; where another copy was compared, an unresolved V gene accounts for under half, and the others remain unexplained. The sample table holds about 200,000 clones, of which around 83% were seen once. Together, the top ten hold just over 1.4% of the sample. Sequenced input: PBMCs. These receptors were taken from a girl aged 5 to 17 in good health and CMV-seronegative.

The chain recombines TRBV19 with TRBJ2-1, with 8 bases aligning to TRBD1. Germline V gene sequence: CDR1 LNHDA, CDR2 SQIVND (reference sequence). V shed 11 bases, J shed 8 bases, and the junction held 11 bases outside the gene matches. This CDR3 is built from 13 residues. The CDR3 region is CAARRAGGDEQFF. Here the CDR3 DNA reads TGTGCCGCCCGCCGGGCAGGGGGCGATGAGCAGTTCTTC.

The chain uses TRBV29-1 and TRBJ1-2; the D is unclear. Germline V CDR1 and CDR2: SQVTM, ANQGSEA. CDR3 size: 13 residues. Trimming removed 1 base at V and 7 bases at J, with 13 bases between. This chain's CDR3 is CSVEGVGGTGYTF. DNA for the CDR3: TGCAGCGTTGAAGGTGTTGGAGGCACTGGCTACACCTTC.

V and J are TRBV7-9 and TRBJ2-7; D ambiguous. The V gene's germline CDR1 is SEHNR and CDR2 FQNEAQ (reference sequence). Between the trimmed V and J ends, which lost 5 bases and 3 bases, there was a span of 29 bases. The CDR3 sequence is 19 residues long. The CDR3 DNA is TGTGCCAGCAGCCCCCCTATGGCCTCTTTAGTGGGCTTCATCTACGAGCAGTACTTC. This sequence encodes CASSPPMASLVGFIYEQYF.

CDR3 coding DNA: TGTGCCAGCAGCCAAGTGACAGGGAATCTGGGCGAGCAGTACTTC. Protein product: CASSQVTGNLGEQYF. The V and J genes are TRBV5-4 and TRBJ2-7, with 7 bases lining up with TRBD1. Germline CDR1 is SGHNT and CDR2 is YYREEE (reference sequence). The CDR3 contains 15 residues. J lost 6 bases, V lost 4 bases, and 13 bases had no gene match.

There are a few counts of this clone. The genes are TRBV5-4 and TRBJ1-1, with no clear D. CDR1 is SGHNT, CDR2 YYREEE, per germline (reference sequence). This CDR3 comprises 15 residues. Deletions cut 2 bases from V and 6 bases from J, with 17 bases between. This CDR3 is CASSLKAGFLSEAFF. CDR3 sequence (DNA): TGTGCCAGCAGCTTAAAAGCAGGTTTCCTTTCTGAAGCTTTCTTT.

The chain carries TRBV10-2 and TRBJ2-3, with D possibly being TRBD2 (6 bases). Germline loops: CDR1 WSHSY, CDR2 SAAADI. Trimming cost V 0 bases and J 0 bases, with 7 bases left between them. This CDR3 is 15 amino acids long. CDR3 sequence: CASSESGLSTDTQYF. The CDR3 bases are TGCGCCAGCAGTGAGTCGGGACTTAGCACAGATACGCAGTATTTT.

This clone came up a few times. This CDR3 is CAISGALGQKQDTQYF. DNA for the CDR3: TGTGCCATCAGTGGGGCCCTAGGACAGAAGCAAGATACGCAGTATTTT. This sequence joins TRBV10-3 and TRBJ2-3, with D tentatively TRBD1 (6 bases). Germline loops: CDR1 ENHRY, CDR2 SYGVKD. Deletions cut 4 bases from V and 5 bases from J, with 19 bases between. The CDR3 is made up of 16 amino acids.

V gene TRBV9 combines with J gene TRBJ2-3; maybe TRBD2 (6 bases). Germline lookup yields CDR1 SGDLS and CDR2 YYNGEE. Trimming removed 0 bases at V and 0 bases at J, with 11 bases between. CDR3 length equals 16 residues. CDR3 DNA sequence: TGTGCCAGCAGCGTAGGACCCGCGGGGAGCACAGATACGCAGTATTTT. Its protein is CASSVGPAGSTDTQYF.

The chain has TRBV30 and TRBJ1-1; D is unclear. The ends were cut back, 0 bases at V and 2 bases at J, with 16 bases in the middle. This CDR3 region has 16 residues. Germline loops: CDR1 GTSNPN, CDR2 SVGIG (reference sequence). The CDR3, as DNA: TGTGCCTGGAGTGTAAGCTCGTTACGGACTAACACTGAAGCTTTCTTT. This translates into CAWSVSSLRTNTEAFF.

The V and J genes are TRBV5-1 and TRBJ1-1, with a tentative D call TRBD1 (6 bases). The length of the CDR3 is 16 residues. Trimming cost V 4 bases and J 1 base, with 17 bases left between them. Germline V gene data show CDR1 as SGHRS and CDR2 as YFSETQ. In DNA, the CDR3 is TGCGCCAGCAGCGTCCGCCAACAGGGAGCGAACACTGAAGCTTTCTTT. It codes for CASSVRQQGANTEAFF.

The rearrangement joins TRBV20-1 to TRBJ2-1; tentative D call: TRBD2 (6 bases). From germline, CDR1 is DFQATT and CDR2 SNEGSKA (reference sequence). Between the trimmed V and J ends, which lost 8 bases and 7 bases, there was a span of 12 bases. This CDR3 comprises 11 residues. This chain's CDR3 is CSQGGENEQFF. CDR3 DNA sequence: TGCAGTCAAGGAGGGGAGAATGAGCAGTTCTTC.

This chain joins TRBV5-4 and TRBJ2-7, with 7 bases identical to TRBD1. V was clipped by 2 bases and J by 2 bases; unmatched bases: 10. Germline CDR1 SGHNT, CDR2 YYREEE (reference sequence). The CDR3 runs to 16 residues. DNA of the CDR3: TGTGCCAGCAGCTTTGGAGGACAGGCATTTACCTACGAGCAGTACTTC. Translation: CASSFGGQAFTYEQYF.

The chain links TRBV9 to TRBJ2-2; 7 positions agree with TRBD2. J gave up 1 base and V 4 bases, and 10 bases lay outside the gene matches. In germline, CDR1 is SGDLS, CDR2 YYNGEE. The CDR3 is 17 amino acids. The CDR3 bases are TGTGCCAGCAGCCAACTTGGGGGGGTCAGGAACACCGGGGAGCTGTTTTTT. This encodes CASSQLGGVRNTGELFF.

V usage is TRBV5-4 and J usage is TRBJ2-1; 9 bases align to TRBD1. This CDR3 comprises 15 residues. The ends lost 4 bases at V and 0 bases at J; junction bases unmatched: 2. The germline gives CDR1 SGHNT, CDR2 YYREEE (reference sequence). The CDR3 loop is CASSGDRDSYNEQFF. The CDR3 region has the DNA TGTGCCAGCAGCGGGGACAGGGACTCCTACAATGAGCAGTTCTTC.

The rearrangement joins TRBV20-1 to TRBJ2-1; D is unclear. Per germline, CDR1 DFQATT and CDR2 SNEGSKA (reference sequence). Trimming left V 1 base short and J 5 bases short, with 3 bases between. The CDR3 loop spans 11 amino acids. The CDR3 DNA reads TGCAGTGCTAGAGTCAACAATGAGCAGTTCTTC. Its protein product is CSARVNNEQFF.

This rearrangement joins TRBV29-1 to TRBJ2-5; 8 positions agree with TRBD1. V lost 7 bases to trimming and J lost 5 bases; unmatched junction nucleotides: 15. Germline V gives CDR1 SQVTM, CDR2 ANQGSEA. The CDR3 length is 15 residues. The CDR3 here is CSGARGRGRLETQYF. CDR3 in DNA: TGCAGCGGGGCCCGGGGCAGGGGGCGCCTGGAGACCCAGTACTTC. The entire variable domain, with the rest obtained from reference TRBV29-1 and TRBJ2-5, is as follows: SAVISQKPSRDICQRGTSLTIQCQVDSQVTMMFWYRQQPGQSLTLIATANQGSEATYESGFVIDKFPISRPNLTFSTLTVSNMSPEDSSIYLCSGARGRGRLETQYFGPGTRLLVL.

This chain links TRBV9 with TRBJ2-3; no firm D call. V lost 4 bases, J lost 2 bases, and 20 bases lay in between. The CDR3 totals 17 residues. Per the germline V gene, CDR1 is SGDLS and CDR2 is YYNGEE. CDR3: CASSTRRGEVNTDTQYF. The CDR3 DNA sequence: TGTGCCAGCAGCACCCGACGAGGAGAGGTCAACACAGATACGCAGTATTTT.

This clone was found a few times. This chain links TRBV7-3 with TRBJ2-7, with D unresolved. The CDR3 has 14 amino acids. The germline V and J ends were trimmed by 1 base and 5 bases, with 12 bases remaining between them. Germline V CDR1 and CDR2: SGHTA, FQGTGA. CDR3 sequence (DNA): TGTGCCAGCAGCTTAAGCCTCGAGGTAAACGAGCAGTACTTC. Translating it yields CASSLSLEVNEQYF.

This chain uses TRBV6-1 with TRBJ1-5; maybe TRBD1 (5 bases). V lost 4 bases and J lost 1, with 14 bases in between. The CDR3 has 16 amino acids. From germline, CDR1 is MNHNS and CDR2 SASEGT. The CDR3 is CASSGQLKISNQPQHF. CDR3 DNA sequence: TGTGCCAGCAGTGGACAGTTGAAGATAAGCAATCAGCCCCAGCATTTT.

V and J are TRBV4-3 and TRBJ1-2, with D uncertain. Germline V gene data show CDR1 as LGHNA and CDR2 as YSLEER. The ends were cut back, 0 bases at V and 1 base at J, with 6 bases in the middle. The length of the CDR3 is 14 residues. The DNA for the CDR3 is TGCGCCAGCAGCCAAGATCTTCTTAACTATGGCTACACCTTC. Translated, it gives CASSQDLLNYGYTF.

The rearrangement links TRBV7-9 to TRBJ2-1; 8 bases are shared with TRBD1. Trimming at V came to 2 bases and at J to 9 bases, leaving 9 bases not matched to a gene. Germline CDR1 and CDR2: SEHNR and FQNEAQ (reference sequence). This CDR3 has 15 amino acids. The CDR3 here is CASSLMGQAVSEQFF. CDR3 bases: TGTGCCAGCAGCTTAATGGGACAGGCTGTTAGTGAGCAGTTCTTC.

The chain combines TRBV18 with TRBJ1-5, with 8 bases aligning to TRBD1. The CDR3 is 14 residues long. Germline-derived CDR1 and CDR2 are KGHSH and LQKENI. V lost 3 bases and J lost 2; bases outside the gene matches: 0. This CDR3 reads CASSPTGGNQPQHF. The CDR3 DNA sequence: TGTGCCAGCTCACCGACAGGGGGCAATCAGCCCCAGCATTTT.

This clone was seen just once. The gene calls are TRBV18 and TRBJ2-7, with TRBD1 identical over 8 bases. This CDR3 is 14 amino acids long. V was pared by 3 bases and J by 2 bases, with 3 bases of the junction left unmatched. Germline CDR1 KGHSH, CDR2 LQKENI. CDR3 nucleotide sequence: TGTGCCAGCTCACCGACGGGACAGGCCTACGAGCAGTACTTC. Translation: CASSPTGQAYEQYF.

Details on this clone: At one boundary the junction diverges from the germline segment, which might be a read error. The V call is TRBV28, the J call TRBJ1-2; no clear D gene. CDR1 MDHEN and CDR2 SYDVKM come from the germline V gene. The CDR3 runs to 12 residues. The CDR3 protein is CTSSLRSYGYTF. In DNA, the CDR3 is TGTACCAGCAGTTTGAGGAGTTATGGCTACACCTTC.

CDR3 nucleotides: TGCAGCGTGGCCGAACGAAGGGGCGAGCAGTACTTC. This translates into CSVAERRGEQYF. The J gene is TRBJ2-7, the V gene TRBV29-1, with D possibly being TRBD1 (5 bases). Germline V CDR1 and CDR2: SQVTM, ANQGSEA. V was shortened by 6 bases and J by 6 bases, with 15 bases between the two germline ends. The CDR3 contains 12 residues.

The chain carries TRBV2 and TRBJ1-5; D is undetermined. The CDR3 extends over 15 amino acids. The V and J ends lost 6 bases and 1 base respectively, with 13 bases between them. In germline, CDR1 is SNHLY, CDR2 FYNNEI. The CDR3 nucleotides read TGTGCCAGCAGAAGTGGTGAACGGAGCAATCAGCCCCAGCATTTT. It is translated as CASRSGERSNQPQHF.

The chain uses TRBV9 and TRBJ2-3; D uncertain. In germline, CDR1 is SGDLS, CDR2 YYNGEE. The CDR3 runs 15 residues. With 0 bases removed from V and 1 base from J, the gap between germline ends came to 9 bases. The CDR3 coding sequence is TGTGCCAGCAGCGTAGGGCTCCTAGGCACAGATACGCAGTATTTT. Translation: CASSVGLLGTDTQYF.

The V call is TRBV28, the J call TRBJ1-6; the D is unclear. From germline, CDR1 is MDHEN and CDR2 SYDVKM. The CDR3 spans 13 residues. With 8 bases removed from V and 9 bases from J, the gap between germline ends came to 14 bases. CDR3 region: CASGIEGSSPLHF. The CDR3 region has the DNA TGTGCCAGCGGGATAGAGGGTAGTTCACCCCTCCACTTT.

This clone was found a few times. The chain combines TRBV11-3 with TRBJ1-1; D unclear. Per the germline V gene, CDR1 is SGHNT and CDR2 is YENEEA. The CDR3 totals 12 residues. Between the trimmed V and J ends, which lost 0 bases and 7 bases, there was a span of 6 bases. Written as DNA, the CDR3 is TGTGCCAGCAGCTTAGATAGGAGTGAAGCTTTCTTT. It codes for CASSLDRSEAFF. Drawing the rest from reference TRBV11-3 and TRBJ1-1, the complete variable domain is EAGVVQSPRYKIIEKKQPVAFWCNPISGHNTLYWYLQNLGQGPELLIRYENEEAVDDSQLPKDRFSAERLKGVDSTLKIQPAELGDSAVYLCASSLDRSEAFFGQGTRLTVV.